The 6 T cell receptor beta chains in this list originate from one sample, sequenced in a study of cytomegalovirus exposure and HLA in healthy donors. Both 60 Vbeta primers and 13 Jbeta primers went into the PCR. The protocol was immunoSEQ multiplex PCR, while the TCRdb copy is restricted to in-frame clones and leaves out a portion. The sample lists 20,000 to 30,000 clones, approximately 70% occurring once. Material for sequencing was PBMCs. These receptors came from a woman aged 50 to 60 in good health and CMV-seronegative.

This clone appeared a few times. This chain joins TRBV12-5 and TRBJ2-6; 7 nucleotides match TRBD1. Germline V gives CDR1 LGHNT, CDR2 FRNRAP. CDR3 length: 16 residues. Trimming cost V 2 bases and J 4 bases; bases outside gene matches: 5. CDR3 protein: CASGLPTGAGANVLTF. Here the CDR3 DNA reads TGTGCTAGTGGTTTGCCAACAGGGGCCGGGGCCAACGTCCTGACTTTC. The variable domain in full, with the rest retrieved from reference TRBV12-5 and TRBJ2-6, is DARVTQTPRHKVTEMGQEVTMRCQPILGHNTVFWYRQTMMQGLELLAYFRNRAPLDDSGMPKDRFSAEMPDATLATLKIQPSEPRDSAVYFCASGLPTGAGANVLTFGAGSRLTVL.

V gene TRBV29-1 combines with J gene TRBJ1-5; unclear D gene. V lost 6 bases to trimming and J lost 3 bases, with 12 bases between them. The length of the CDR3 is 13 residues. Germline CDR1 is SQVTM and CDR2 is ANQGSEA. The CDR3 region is CSVGLQDNQPQHF. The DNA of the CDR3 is TGCAGCGTGGGCCTCCAGGACAATCAGCCCCAGCATTTT.

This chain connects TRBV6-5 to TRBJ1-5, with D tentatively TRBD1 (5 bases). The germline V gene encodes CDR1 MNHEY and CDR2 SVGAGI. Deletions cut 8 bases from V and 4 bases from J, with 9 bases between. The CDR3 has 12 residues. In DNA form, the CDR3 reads TGTGCCAGCGGGAGGGGTAATCAGCCCCAGCATTTT. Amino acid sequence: CASGRGNQPQHF.

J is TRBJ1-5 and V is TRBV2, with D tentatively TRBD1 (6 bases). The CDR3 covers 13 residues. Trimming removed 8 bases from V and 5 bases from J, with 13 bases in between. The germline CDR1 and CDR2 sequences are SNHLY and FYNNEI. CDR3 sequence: CASQGQRYQPQHF. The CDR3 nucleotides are TGTGCCAGCCAAGGACAGCGTTATCAGCCCCAGCATTTT.

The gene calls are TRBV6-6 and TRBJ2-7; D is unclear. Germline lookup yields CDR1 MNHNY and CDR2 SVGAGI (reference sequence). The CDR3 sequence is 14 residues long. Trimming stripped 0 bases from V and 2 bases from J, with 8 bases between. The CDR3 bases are TGTGCCAGCAGTTACTCGTCAGGAACCTACGAGCAGTACTTC. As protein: CASSYSSGTYEQYF.

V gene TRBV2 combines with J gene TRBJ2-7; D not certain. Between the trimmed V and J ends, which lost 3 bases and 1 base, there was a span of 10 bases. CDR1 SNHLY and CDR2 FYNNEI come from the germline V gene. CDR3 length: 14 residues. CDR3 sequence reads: CASSETAVSYEQYF. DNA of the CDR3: TGTGCCAGCAGTGAGACGGCGGTATCCTACGAGCAGTACTTC.